Below are 11 T cell receptor beta chains sequenced from a single sample in a study of molecular identifiers for immune sequencing clone quantification. TCRdb reanalysed the PCR reads using MiXCR and keeps one entry per CDR3 protein. There are about 36,000 distinct CDR3 sequences in the sample; 18% occur only once, and more than 6.5% lies in the top ten. Material: naive CD8+ T cells from blood, with Jurkat cell RNA spiked in. Subset here: FACS-sorted CD8+CD4-CCR7+CD45RA+ naive T cells. The receptors were gathered from a human donor in good health. Some libraries in this study had Jurkat cell RNA spiked in.

This clonotype occurred many times. The chain recombines TRBV27 with TRBJ2-1; perhaps TRBD1 as D (5 bases). This CDR3 comprises 13 residues. Looked up from germline, CDR1 is MNHEY and CDR2 is SMNVEV (reference sequence). The V end lost 5 bases, the J end lost 4 bases, and 9 bases lay between the germline ends. The CDR3 DNA follows: TGTGCCAGCAGTGATACAGGTTACAATGAGCAGTTCTTC. It is translated as CASSDTGYNEQFF.

This clonotype was detected many times. The J gene is TRBJ2-2, the V gene TRBV28, with a tentative D call TRBD2 (6 bases). Trimming shortened V by 6 bases and J by 7 bases, and 15 bases separated the two germline ends. Germline V gene data show CDR1 as MDHEN and CDR2 as SYDVKM. This CDR3 has 14 amino acids. CDR3 nucleotides: TGTGCCAGCAGCCTAGAAGAGGGAGGCGGGGAGCTGTTTTTT. Translated, it gives CASSLEEGGGELFF.

The chain recombines TRBV6-5 with TRBJ2-1, with D unclear. The CDR3 runs to 17 residues. V was trimmed by 0 bases and J by 6 bases, leaving 18 bases between them. Germline V gives CDR1 MNHEY, CDR2 SVGAGI. CDR3 DNA sequence: TGTGCCAGCAGTTACTCGATCCCACGACCCCTTGTCAATGAGCAGTTCTTC. Amino acid sequence: CASSYSIPRPLVNEQFF.

Concerning this clonotype: With a much larger clone just one base away, this may be a read error. The conserved phenylalanine or tryptophan normally closing the CDR3 is absent here, so this likely arose from a read error. This chain uses TRBV7-9 with TRBJ2-1, with 8 positions matching TRBD2. Germline V gene data show CDR1 as SEHNR and CDR2 as FQNEAQ (reference sequence). The CDR3 sequence is 12 residues long. The trim removed 3 bases at V and 11 bases at J, leaving 3 bases unmatched. This CDR3 is CASSLGSGKQFL. CDR3 sequence (DNA): TGTGCCAGCAGCTTGGGTAGCGGGAAGCAGTTCTTG.

The chain couples TRBV7-9 to TRBJ2-7, with 10 bases aligning to TRBD2. Germline V gene data show CDR1 as SEHNR and CDR2 as FQNEAQ (reference sequence). The CDR3 length is 15 residues. J lost 7 bases, V lost 4 bases, and 10 bases had no gene match. In DNA form, the CDR3 reads TGTGCCAGCAGCTACTCTAGCGGGAGCTCGGGGGAGCAGTACTTC. It codes for CASSYSSGSSGEQYF.

This clonotype was counted ten times or more. CDR3 DNA sequence: TGTGCCACCAGCAGAGATTACGGGACAGGACAAGAGACCCAGTACTTC. Protein sequence: CATSRDYGTGQETQYF. The V and J genes are TRBV15 and TRBJ2-5, with TRBD1 matching 8 bases. Trimming removed 0 bases from V and 2 bases from J; junction bases left unmatched: 5. The CDR3 spans 16 residues. CDR1 LNHNV and CDR2 YYDKDF come from the germline V gene (reference sequence).

Details on this clonotype: A much larger clone lies a single base off, so this may be a read error. This chain links TRBV27 with TRBJ2-1, with D tentatively TRBD1 or TRBD2 (5 bases each). This CDR3 comprises 14 residues. Between the trimmed V and J ends, which lost 6 bases and 4 bases, there was a span of 13 bases. Per the germline V gene, CDR1 is MNHEY and CDR2 is SMNVEV (reference sequence). The CDR3 coding sequence is TGTGCCAGCAGCTGGGACGGCAATTACAATGAGCAGTTCTTC. It yields the protein CASSWDGNYNEQFF.

This clonotype was found a few times. This chain links TRBV6-2 or TRBV6-3 with TRBJ2-7, with D possibly TRBD1 on 5 matching bases. The germline V and J ends were trimmed by 5 bases and 6 bases, with 11 bases remaining between them. CDR1 and CDR2 (germline): MNHEY, SVGEGT. The CDR3 is 12 residues long. The CDR3 DNA follows: TGTGCCAGCAGTGGCGACAGACCCGAGCAGTACTTC. This gives the protein CASSGDRPEQYF.

The V and J genes are TRBV4-3 and TRBJ2-2; 10 bases agree with TRBD2. Trimming removed 0 bases from V and 6 bases from J; junction bases left unmatched: 4. CDR1 and CDR2 (germline): LGHNA, YSLEER. The CDR3 consists of 16 residues. CDR3 in DNA: TGCGCCAGCAGCCAAGATAGCGGGAGGTTTGCCGGGGAGCTGTTTTTT. Its protein product is CASSQDSGRFAGELFF.

This clonotype was observed at least ten times. V gene TRBV12-3 or TRBV12-4 combines with J gene TRBJ2-5, with 7 bases identical to TRBD1. This CDR3 spans 12 amino acids. The junction had 2 bases not matched to a gene; V was cut back by 5 bases and J by 5 bases. CDR3 DNA sequence: TGTGCCAGCAGTACAGGGGTGGAGACCCAGTACTTC. Translating gives CASSTGVETQYF.

This clonotype was counted ten times or more. The V call is TRBV27, the J call TRBJ2-2; tentatively, D is TRBD1 (6 bases). V lost 9 bases and J 8 bases, leaving 13 bases between the germline ends. The V gene's germline CDR1 is MNHEY and CDR2 SMNVEV (reference sequence). The CDR3 contains 12 residues. CDR3 in amino acids: CASTGLGGELFF. CDR3 nucleotides: TGTGCCAGTACAGGGTTAGGGGGGGAGCTGTTTTTT.